This TCR beta chain was sequenced in a study of OX40 agonist ivuxolimab in advanced cancers. Study information: Dose-escalation patients' cancers were hepatocellular carcinoma, melanoma, renal cell or head and neck cancer. Three patients got partial responses; one had hepatocellular carcinoma and two had cutaneous melanoma.

Clones were read by immunoSEQ multiplex PCR, and TCRdb kept only the in-frame ones, dropping some. The sample holds roughly 21,000 clones, more than 75% seen once. The count of this clone is one. Trimming stripped 4 bases from V and 0 bases from J, with 15 bases between. Germline V lookup: CDR1 MGHRA, CDR2 YSYEKL. The CDR3 totals 16 residues. The chain has TRBV4-1 and TRBJ1-1; D gene unclear. The clonotype was recovered from an adult with an advanced solid tumor such as melanoma, head and neck, liver or kidney cancer. The sample in question was CD4+ or CD8+ T cells sorted from blood, obtained in a trial of the OX40 agonist ivuxolimab. DNA of the CDR3: TGCGCCAGCAGCCGCCTCCCCCGGTCTTTGAACACTGAAGCTTTCTTT. It yields the protein CASSRLPRSLNTEAFF.